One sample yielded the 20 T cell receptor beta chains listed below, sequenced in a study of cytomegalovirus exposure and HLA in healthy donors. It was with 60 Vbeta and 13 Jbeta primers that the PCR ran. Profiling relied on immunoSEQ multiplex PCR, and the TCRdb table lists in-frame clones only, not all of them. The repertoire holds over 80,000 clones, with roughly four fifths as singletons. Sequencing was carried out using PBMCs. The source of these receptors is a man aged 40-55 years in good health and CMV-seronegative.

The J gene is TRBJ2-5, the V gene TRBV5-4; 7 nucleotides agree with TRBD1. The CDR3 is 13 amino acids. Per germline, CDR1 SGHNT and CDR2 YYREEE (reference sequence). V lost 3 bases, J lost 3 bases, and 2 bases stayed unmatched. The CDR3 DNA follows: TGTGCCAGCAGCTCAACAGGGGAAGAGACCCAGTACTTC. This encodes CASSSTGEETQYF.

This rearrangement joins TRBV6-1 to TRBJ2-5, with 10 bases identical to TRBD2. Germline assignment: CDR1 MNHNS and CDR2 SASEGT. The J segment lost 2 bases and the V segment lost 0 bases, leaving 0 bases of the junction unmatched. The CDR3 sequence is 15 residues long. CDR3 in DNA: TGTGCCAGCAGTGAAGCTAGCGGGGGGCAAGAGACCCAGTACTTC. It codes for CASSEASGGQETQYF.

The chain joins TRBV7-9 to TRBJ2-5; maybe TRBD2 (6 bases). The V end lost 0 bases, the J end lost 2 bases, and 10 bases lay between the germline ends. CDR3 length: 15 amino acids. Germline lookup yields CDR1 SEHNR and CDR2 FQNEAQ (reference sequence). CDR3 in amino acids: CASSLAGTLQETQYF. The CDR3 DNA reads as TGTGCCAGCAGCTTAGCTGGGACTCTACAAGAGACCCAGTACTTC. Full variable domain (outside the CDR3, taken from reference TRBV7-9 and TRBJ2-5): DTGVSQNPRHKITKRGQNVTFRCDPISEHNRLYWYRQTLGQGPEFLTYFQNEAQLEKSRLLSDRFSAERPKGSFSTLEIQRTEQGDSAMYLCASSLAGTLQETQYFGPGTRLLVL.

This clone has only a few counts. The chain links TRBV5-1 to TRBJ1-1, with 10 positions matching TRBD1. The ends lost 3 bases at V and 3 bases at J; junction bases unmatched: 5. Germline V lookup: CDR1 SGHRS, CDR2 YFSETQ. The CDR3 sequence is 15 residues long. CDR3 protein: CASSSPGQGYTEAFF. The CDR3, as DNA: TGCGCCAGCAGCTCCCCGGGACAGGGGTACACTGAAGCTTTCTTT.

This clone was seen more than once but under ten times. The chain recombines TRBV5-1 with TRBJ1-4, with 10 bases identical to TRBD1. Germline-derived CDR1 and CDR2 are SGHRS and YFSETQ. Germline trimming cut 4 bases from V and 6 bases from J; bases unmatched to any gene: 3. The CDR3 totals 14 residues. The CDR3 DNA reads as TGCGCCAGCAGCCATGGGACAGGGGATGAAAAACTGTTTTTT. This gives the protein CASSHGTGDEKLFF. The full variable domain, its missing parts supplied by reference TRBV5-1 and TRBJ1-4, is KAGVTQTPRYLIKTRGQQVTLSCSPISGHRSVSWYQQTPGQGLQFLFEYFSETQRNKGNFPGRFSGRQFSNSRSEMNVSTLELGDSALYLCASSHGTGDEKLFFGSGTQLSVL.

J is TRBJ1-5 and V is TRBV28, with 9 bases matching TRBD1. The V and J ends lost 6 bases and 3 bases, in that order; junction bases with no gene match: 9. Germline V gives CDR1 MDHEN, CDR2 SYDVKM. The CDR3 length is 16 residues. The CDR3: CASRKPGQGFNQPQHF. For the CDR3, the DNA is TGTGCCAGCAGGAAACCGGGACAGGGTTTCAATCAGCCCCAGCATTTT.

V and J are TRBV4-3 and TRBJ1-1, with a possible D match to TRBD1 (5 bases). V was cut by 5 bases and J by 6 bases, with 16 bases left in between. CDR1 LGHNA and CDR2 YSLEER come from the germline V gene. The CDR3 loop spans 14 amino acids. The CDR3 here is CASSYSRTGAEAFF. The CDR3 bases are TGCGCCAGCAGCTACAGTCGAACAGGTGCTGAAGCTTTCTTT.

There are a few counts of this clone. The CDR3 nucleotides read TGCAGCGCCAGGACAGGAAGTCCAGATACGCAGTATTTT. Protein product: CSARTGSPDTQYF. The chain employs TRBV29-1 and TRBJ2-3; 7 positions match TRBD1. Germline values: CDR1 SQVTM, CDR2 ANQGSEA. The CDR3 length is 13 residues. V trimming: 7 bases; J trimming: 4 bases; junction bases outside the gene matches: 8.

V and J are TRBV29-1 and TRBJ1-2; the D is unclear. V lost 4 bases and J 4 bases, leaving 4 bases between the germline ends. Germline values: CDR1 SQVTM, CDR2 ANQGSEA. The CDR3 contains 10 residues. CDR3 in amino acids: CSVALYGYTF. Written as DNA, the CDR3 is TGCAGCGTTGCACTCTATGGCTACACCTTC.

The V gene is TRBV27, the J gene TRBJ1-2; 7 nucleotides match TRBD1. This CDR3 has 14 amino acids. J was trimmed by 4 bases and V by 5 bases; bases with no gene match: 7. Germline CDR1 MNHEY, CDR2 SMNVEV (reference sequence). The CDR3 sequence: CASSPNGQAYGYTF. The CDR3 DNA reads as TGTGCCAGCAGTCCCAACGGACAGGCCTATGGCTACACCTTC.

The CDR3 sequence is CASSPPGQGVYQPQHF. For the CDR3, the DNA is TGTGCCAGCAGTCCACCTGGACAGGGAGTCTATCAGCCCCAGCATTTT. The V gene is TRBV25-1, the J gene TRBJ1-5; 8 bases fit TRBD1. The CDR3 runs to 16 residues. Germline V gene data show CDR1 as MGHDK and CDR2 as SYGVNS. V trimming: 5 bases; J trimming: 5 bases; junction bases outside the gene matches: 11.

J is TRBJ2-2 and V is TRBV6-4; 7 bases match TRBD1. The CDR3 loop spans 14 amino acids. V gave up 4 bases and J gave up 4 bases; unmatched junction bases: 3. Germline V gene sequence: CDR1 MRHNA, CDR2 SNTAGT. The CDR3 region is CASSVGDSTGELFF. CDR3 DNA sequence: TGTGCCAGCAGTGTGGGGGACAGCACCGGGGAGCTGTTTTTT.

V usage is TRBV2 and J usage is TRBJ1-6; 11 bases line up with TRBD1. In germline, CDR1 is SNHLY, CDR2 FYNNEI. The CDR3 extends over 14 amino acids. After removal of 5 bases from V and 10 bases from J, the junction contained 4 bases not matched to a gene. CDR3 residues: CASSTGTGGSPLHF. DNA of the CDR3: TGTGCCAGCAGTACCGGGACAGGGGGGTCACCCCTCCACTTT. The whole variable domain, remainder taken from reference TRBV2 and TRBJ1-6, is EPEVTQTPSHQVTQMGQEVILRCVPISNHLYFYWYRQILGQKVEFLVSFYNNEISEKSEIFDDQFSVERPDGSNFTLKIRSTKLEDSAMYFCASSTGTGGSPLHFGNGTRLTVT.

CDR3 region: CAWSLLWSAEQYF. CDR3 sequence (DNA): TGTGCCTGGAGCTTACTTTGGAGCGCCGAGCAGTACTTC. The J gene is TRBJ2-7, the V gene TRBV30, with D hard to call. Germline V gene data show CDR1 as GTSNPN and CDR2 as SVGIG (reference sequence). CDR3 length equals 13 residues. The ends were cut back, 3 bases at V and 6 bases at J, with 15 bases in the middle.

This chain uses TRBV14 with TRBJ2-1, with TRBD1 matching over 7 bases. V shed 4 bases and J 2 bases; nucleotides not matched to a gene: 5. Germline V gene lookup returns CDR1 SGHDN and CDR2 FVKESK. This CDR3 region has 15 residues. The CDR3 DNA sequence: TGTGCCAGCAGCCTCCGGGACAGAGCCTACAATGAGCAGTTCTTC. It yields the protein CASSLRDRAYNEQFF.

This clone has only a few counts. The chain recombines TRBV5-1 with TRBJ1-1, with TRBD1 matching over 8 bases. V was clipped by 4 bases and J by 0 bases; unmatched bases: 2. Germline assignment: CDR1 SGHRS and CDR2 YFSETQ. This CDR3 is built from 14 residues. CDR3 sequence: CASSQGAVNTEAFF. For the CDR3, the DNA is TGCGCCAGCAGCCAGGGGGCCGTGAACACTGAAGCTTTCTTT.

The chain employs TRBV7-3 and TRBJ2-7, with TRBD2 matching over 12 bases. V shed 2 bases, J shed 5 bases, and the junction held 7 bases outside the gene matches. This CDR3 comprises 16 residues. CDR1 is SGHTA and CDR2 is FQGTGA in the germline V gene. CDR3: CASSLAGLAGYHEQYF. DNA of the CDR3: TGTGCCAGCAGCTTAGCCGGACTAGCGGGGTACCACGAGCAGTACTTC.

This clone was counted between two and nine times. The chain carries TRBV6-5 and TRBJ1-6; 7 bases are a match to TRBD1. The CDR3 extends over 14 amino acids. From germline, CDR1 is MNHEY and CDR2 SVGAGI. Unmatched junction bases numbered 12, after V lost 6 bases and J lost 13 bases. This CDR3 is CASSLRQGPSPLHF. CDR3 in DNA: TGTGCCAGCAGCCTGCGACAGGGCCCATCGCCCCTCCACTTT.

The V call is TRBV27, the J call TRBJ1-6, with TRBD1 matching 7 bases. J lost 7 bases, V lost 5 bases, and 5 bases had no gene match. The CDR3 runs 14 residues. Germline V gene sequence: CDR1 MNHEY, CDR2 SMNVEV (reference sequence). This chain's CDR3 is CASSLDRVNSPLHF. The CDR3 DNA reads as TGTGCCAGCAGTCTCGACAGGGTCAATTCACCCCTCCACTTT.

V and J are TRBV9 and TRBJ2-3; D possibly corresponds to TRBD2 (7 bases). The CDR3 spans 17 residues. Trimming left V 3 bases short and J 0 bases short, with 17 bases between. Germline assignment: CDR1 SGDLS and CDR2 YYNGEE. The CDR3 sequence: CASSGGASGPSTDTQYF. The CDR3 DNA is TGTGCCAGCAGCGGGGGGGCTAGCGGACCTAGCACAGATACGCAGTATTTT.